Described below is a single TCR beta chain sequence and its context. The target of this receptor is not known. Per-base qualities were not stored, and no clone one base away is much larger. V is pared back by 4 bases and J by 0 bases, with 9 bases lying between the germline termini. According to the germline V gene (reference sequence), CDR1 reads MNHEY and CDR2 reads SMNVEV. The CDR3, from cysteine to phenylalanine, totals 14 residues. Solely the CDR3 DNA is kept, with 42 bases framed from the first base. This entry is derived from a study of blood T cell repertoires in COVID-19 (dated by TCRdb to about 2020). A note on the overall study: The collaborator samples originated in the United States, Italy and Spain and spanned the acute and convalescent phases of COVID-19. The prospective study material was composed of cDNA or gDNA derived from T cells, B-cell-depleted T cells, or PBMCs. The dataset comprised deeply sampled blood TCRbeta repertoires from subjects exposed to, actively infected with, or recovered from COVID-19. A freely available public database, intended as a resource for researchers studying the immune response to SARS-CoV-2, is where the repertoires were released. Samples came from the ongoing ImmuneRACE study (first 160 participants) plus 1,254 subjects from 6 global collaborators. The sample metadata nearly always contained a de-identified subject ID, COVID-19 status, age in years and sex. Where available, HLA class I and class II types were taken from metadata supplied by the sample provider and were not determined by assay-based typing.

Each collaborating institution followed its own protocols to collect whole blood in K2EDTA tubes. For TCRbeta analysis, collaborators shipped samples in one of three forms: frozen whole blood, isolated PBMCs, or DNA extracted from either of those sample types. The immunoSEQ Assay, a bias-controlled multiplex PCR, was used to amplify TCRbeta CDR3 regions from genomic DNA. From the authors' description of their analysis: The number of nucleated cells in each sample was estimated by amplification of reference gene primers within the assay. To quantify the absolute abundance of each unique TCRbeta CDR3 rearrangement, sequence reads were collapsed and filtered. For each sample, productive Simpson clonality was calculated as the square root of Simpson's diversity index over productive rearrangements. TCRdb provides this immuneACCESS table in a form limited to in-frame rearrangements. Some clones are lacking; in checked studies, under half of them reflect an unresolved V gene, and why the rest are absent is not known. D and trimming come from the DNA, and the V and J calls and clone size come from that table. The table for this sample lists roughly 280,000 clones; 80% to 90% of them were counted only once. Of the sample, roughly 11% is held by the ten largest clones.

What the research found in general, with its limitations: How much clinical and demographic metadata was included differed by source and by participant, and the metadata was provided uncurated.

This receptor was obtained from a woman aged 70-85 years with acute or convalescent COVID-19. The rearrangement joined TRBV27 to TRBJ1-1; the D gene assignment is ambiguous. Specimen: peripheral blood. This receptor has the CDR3 CASSYRPMNTEAFF. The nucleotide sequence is TGTGCCAGCAGTTACAGACCCATGAACACTGAAGCTTTCTTT.